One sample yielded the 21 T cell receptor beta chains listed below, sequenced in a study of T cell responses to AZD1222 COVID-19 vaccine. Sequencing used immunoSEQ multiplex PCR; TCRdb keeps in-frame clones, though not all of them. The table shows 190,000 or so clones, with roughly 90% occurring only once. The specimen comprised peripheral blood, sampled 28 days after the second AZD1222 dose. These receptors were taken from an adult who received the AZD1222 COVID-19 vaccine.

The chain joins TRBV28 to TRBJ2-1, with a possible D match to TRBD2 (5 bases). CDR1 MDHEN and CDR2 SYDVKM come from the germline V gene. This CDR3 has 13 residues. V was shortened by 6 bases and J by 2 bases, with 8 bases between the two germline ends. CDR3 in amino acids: CASRRATYNEQFF. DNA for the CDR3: TGTGCCAGCAGGCGGGCAACCTACAATGAGCAGTTCTTC.

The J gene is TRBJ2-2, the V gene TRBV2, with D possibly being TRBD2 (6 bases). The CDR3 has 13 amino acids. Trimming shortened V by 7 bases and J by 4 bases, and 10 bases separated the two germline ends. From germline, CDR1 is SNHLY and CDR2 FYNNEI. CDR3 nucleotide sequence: TGTGCCAGCAAGGCTAGCGTCACCGGGGAGCTGTTTTTT. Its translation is CASKASVTGELFF.

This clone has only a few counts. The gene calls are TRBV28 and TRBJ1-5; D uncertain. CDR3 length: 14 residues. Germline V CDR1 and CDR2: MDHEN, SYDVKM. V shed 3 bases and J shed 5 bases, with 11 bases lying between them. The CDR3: CASSLGRVDQPQHF. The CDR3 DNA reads TGTGCCAGCAGTTTGGGGAGGGTGGATCAGCCCCAGCATTTT.

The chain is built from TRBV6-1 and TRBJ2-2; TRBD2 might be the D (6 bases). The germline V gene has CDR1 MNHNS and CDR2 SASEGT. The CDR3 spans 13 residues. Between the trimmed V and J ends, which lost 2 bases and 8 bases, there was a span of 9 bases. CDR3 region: CASSETGRGELFF. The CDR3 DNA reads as TGTGCCAGCAGTGAAACCGGGAGAGGGGAGCTGTTTTTT.

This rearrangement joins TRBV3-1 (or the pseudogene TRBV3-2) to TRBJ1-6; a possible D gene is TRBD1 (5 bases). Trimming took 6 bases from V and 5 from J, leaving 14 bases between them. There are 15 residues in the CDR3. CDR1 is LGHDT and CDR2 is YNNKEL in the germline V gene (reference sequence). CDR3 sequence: CASRSGDWDNSPLHF. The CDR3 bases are TGTGCCAGCAGGTCGGGGGACTGGGATAATTCACCCCTCCACTTT.

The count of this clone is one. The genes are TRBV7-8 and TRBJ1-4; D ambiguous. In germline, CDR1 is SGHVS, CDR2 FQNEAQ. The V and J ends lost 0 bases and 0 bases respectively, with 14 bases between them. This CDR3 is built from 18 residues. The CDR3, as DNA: TGTGCCAGCAGCTTAGCGCTGGGAACCGGCGCAACTAATGAAAAACTGTTTTTT. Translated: CASSLALGTGATNEKLFF.

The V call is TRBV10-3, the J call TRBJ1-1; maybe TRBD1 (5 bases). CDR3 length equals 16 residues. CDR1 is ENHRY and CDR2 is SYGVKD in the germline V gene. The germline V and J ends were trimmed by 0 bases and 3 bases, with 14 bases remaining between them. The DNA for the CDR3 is TGTGCCATCAGTGAGTCGTCCGTTGGGACCGACACTGAAGCTTTCTTT. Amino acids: CAISESSVGTDTEAFF.

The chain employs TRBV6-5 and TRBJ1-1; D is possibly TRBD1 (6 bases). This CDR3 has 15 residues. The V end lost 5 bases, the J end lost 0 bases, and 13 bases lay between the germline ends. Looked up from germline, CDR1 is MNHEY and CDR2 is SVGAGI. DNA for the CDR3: TGTGCCAGCAGTCTCAACAGGGCTCTGAACACTGAAGCTTTCTTT. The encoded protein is CASSLNRALNTEAFF.

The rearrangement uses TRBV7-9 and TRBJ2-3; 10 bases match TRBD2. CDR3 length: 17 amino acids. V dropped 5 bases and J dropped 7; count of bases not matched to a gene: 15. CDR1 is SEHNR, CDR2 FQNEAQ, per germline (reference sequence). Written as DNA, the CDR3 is TGTGCCAGCAGCCCGAGACTAGCGGGCCCAGTTGTGCATACGCAGTATTTT. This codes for CASSPRLAGPVVHTQYF.

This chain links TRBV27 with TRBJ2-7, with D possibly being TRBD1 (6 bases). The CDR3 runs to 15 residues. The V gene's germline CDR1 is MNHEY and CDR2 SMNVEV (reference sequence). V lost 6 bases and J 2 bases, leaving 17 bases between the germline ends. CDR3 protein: CASSFTGSPAYEQYF. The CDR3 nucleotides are TGTGCCAGCAGCTTCACAGGGTCACCGGCCTACGAGCAGTACTTC.

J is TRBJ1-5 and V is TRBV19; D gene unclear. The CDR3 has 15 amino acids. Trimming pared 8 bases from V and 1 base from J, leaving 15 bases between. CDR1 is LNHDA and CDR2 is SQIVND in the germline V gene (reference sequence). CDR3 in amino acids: CASWEGSLSNQPQHF. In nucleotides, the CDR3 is TGTGCCAGTTGGGAGGGCAGTTTAAGCAATCAGCCCCAGCATTTT. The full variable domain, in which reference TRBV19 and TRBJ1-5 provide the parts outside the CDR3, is DGGITQSPKYLFRKEGQNVTLSCEQNLNHDAMYWYRQDPGQGLRLIYYSQIVNDFQKGDIAEGYSVSREKKESFPLTVTSAQKNPTAFYLCASWEGSLSNQPQHFGDGTRLSIL.

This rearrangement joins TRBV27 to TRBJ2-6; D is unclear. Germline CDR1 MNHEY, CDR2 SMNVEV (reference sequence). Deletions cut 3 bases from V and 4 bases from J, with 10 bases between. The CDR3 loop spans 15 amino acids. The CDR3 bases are TGTGCCAGCAGTTTGGAAGGTAACGGGGCCAACGTCCTGACTTTC. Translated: CASSLEGNGANVLTF. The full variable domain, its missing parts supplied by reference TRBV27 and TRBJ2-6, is EAQVTQNPRYLITVTGKKLTVTCSQNMNHEYMSWYRQDPGLGLRQIYYSMNVEVTDKGDVPEGYKVSRKEKRNFPLILESPSPNQTSLYFCASSLEGNGANVLTFGAGSRLTVL.

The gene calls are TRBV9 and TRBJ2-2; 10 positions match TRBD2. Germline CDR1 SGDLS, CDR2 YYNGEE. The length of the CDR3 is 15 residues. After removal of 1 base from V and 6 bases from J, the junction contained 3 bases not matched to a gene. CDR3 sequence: CASSVLAGASGELFF. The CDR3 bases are TGTGCCAGCAGCGTACTAGCGGGAGCATCCGGGGAGCTGTTTTTT.

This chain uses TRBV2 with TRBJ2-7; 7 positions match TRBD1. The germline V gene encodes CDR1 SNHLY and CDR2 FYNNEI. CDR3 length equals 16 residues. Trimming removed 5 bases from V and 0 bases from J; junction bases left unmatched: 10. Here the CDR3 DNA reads TGTGCCAGCAGTTACGAACCGGGACAGAGCTCCTACGAGCAGTACTTC. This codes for CASSYEPGQSSYEQYF.

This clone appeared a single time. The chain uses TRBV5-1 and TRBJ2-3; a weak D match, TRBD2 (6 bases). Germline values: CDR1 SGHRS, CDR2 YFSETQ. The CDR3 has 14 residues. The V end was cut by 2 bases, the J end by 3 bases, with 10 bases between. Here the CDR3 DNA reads TGCGCCAGCAGCTTAGGGACTCAAACAGATACGCAGTATTTT. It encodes CASSLGTQTDTQYF. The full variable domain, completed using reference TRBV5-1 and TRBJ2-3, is KAGVTQTPRYLIKTRGQQVTLSCSPISGHRSVSWYQQTPGQGLQFLFEYFSETQRNKGNFPGRFSGRQFSNSRSEMNVSTLELGDSALYLCASSLGTQTDTQYFGPGTRLTVL.

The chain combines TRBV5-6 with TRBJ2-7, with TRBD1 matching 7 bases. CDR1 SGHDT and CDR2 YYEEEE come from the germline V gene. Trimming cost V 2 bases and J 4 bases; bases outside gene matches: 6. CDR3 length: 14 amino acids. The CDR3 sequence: CASSLSTGWYEQYF. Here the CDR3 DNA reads TGTGCCAGCAGCTTATCGACAGGGTGGTACGAGCAGTACTTC.

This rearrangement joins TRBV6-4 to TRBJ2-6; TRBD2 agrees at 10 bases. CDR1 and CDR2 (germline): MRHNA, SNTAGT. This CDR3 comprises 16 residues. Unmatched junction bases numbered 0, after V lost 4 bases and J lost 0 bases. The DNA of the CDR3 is TGTGCCAGCAGTGGGACTAGCGGCTCTGGGGCCAACGTCCTGACTTTC. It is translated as CASSGTSGSGANVLTF.

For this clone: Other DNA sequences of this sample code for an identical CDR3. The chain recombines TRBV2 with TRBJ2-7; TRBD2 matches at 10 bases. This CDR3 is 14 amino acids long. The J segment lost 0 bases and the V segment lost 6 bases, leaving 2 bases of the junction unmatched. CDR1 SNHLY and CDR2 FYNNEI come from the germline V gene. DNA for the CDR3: TGTGCCAGCAGACGGACTAGCGGCTCCTACGAGCAGTACTTC. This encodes CASRRTSGSYEQYF.

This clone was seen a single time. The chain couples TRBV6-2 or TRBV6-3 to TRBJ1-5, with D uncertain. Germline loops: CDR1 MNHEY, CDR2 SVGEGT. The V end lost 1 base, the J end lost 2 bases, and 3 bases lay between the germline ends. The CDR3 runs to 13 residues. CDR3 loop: CASSYFGNQPQHF. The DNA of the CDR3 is TGTGCCAGCAGTTACTTTGGCAATCAGCCCCAGCATTTT.

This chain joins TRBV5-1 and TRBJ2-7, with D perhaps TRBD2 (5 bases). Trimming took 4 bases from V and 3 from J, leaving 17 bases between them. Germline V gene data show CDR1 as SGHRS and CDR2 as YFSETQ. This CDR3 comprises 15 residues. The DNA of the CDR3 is TGCGCCAGCAGCACCGACCTCGGGAACGGCTACGAGCAGTACTTC. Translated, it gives CASSTDLGNGYEQYF. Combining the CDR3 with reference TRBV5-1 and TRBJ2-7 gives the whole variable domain KAGVTQTPRYLIKTRGQQVTLSCSPISGHRSVSWYQQTPGQGLQFLFEYFSETQRNKGNFPGRFSGRQFSNSRSEMNVSTLELGDSALYLCASSTDLGNGYEQYFGPGTRLTVT.

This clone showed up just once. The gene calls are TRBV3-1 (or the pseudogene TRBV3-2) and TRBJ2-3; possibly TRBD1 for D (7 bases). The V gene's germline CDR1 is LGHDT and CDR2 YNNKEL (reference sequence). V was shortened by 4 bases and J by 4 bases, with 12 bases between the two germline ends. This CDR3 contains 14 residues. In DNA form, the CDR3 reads TGTGCCAGCAGCCCTCAGGGGGGTCCAGATACGCAGTATTTT. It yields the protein CASSPQGGPDTQYF.